The 10 T cell receptor beta chains in this list originate from one sample, sequenced in a study of cytomegalovirus exposure and HLA in healthy donors. This PCR relied on a set of 60 Vbeta primers and 13 Jbeta primers. The data were produced by immunoSEQ multiplex PCR, yet TCRdb's version contains in-frame clones alone and is incomplete. The sample carries around 140,000 clones, about 10% recorded once. The specimen sequenced was PBMCs. The receptor source for this set is a woman aged 40-49 years in good health and CMV-seropositive.

This clone was counted ten times or more. The rearrangement joins TRBV2 to TRBJ1-2, with a possible D match to TRBD1 (5 bases). CDR1 and CDR2 from the germline V gene are SNHLY and FYNNEI. CDR3 length equals 13 residues. V was clipped by 7 bases and J by 6 bases, with 15 bases between them. CDR3 sequence: CASTKWAGHGYTF. As DNA, the CDR3 is TGTGCCAGCACCAAATGGGCAGGGCATGGCTACACCTTC.

This clone was counted between two and nine times. V is TRBV5-6 and J is TRBJ2-7; the match to TRBD1 covers 8 bases. V was pared by 2 bases and J by 7 bases, with 11 bases of the junction left unmatched. CDR1 and CDR2 from the germline V gene are SGHDT and YYEEEE. The CDR3 runs 15 residues. CDR3 protein: CASSLRGTGWDEQYF. The CDR3 DNA follows: TGTGCCAGCAGCTTACGGGGGACAGGCTGGGATGAGCAGTACTTC.

This clone has more than one count but fewer than ten. For the CDR3, the DNA is TGTGCCAGCAGTGAAGCCAGGGGATGGGTAAATGAGCAGTTCTTC. Translation: CASSEARGWVNEQFF. The chain uses TRBV6-1 and TRBJ2-1; tentatively, D is TRBD1 (6 bases). The germline V gene has CDR1 MNHNS and CDR2 SASEGT. The ends were cut back, 0 bases at V and 7 bases at J, with 13 bases in the middle. This CDR3 is built from 15 residues.

This clone was picked up a small number of times. The rearrangement joins TRBV18 to TRBJ2-3; 7 nucleotides line up with TRBD1. This CDR3 spans 15 amino acids. V was clipped by 3 bases and J by 0 bases; unmatched bases: 3. The V gene's germline CDR1 is KGHSH and CDR2 LQKENI. DNA for the CDR3: TGTGCCAGCTCACCTCGACAGGGAAGCACAGATACGCAGTATTTT. This sequence encodes CASSPRQGSTDTQYF.

The chain links TRBV18 to TRBJ1-1, with D possibly TRBD1 on 6 matching bases. CDR1 and CDR2 (germline): KGHSH, LQKENI. The CDR3 totals 13 residues. V dropped 0 bases and J dropped 8 bases, with 10 bases sitting between them. CDR3 amino acids: CASSPPGTGEAFF. The DNA for the CDR3 is TGTGCCAGCTCACCACCGGGTACAGGGGAAGCTTTCTTT.

This clone was observed a few times. The rearrangement uses TRBV4-1 and TRBJ2-7, with D perhaps TRBD1 (5 bases). The ends were cut back, 0 bases at V and 5 bases at J, with 8 bases in the middle. The length of the CDR3 is 13 residues. The germline CDR1 and CDR2 sequences are MGHRA and YSYEKL. DNA of the CDR3: TGCGCCAGCAGCCAAGATGTAGGGGACGAGCAGTACTTC. Protein sequence: CASSQDVGDEQYF.

This clone was seen more than once but under ten times. The chain couples TRBV4-1 to TRBJ2-3, with no clear D. The V end lost 0 bases, the J end lost 6 bases, and 7 bases lay between the germline ends. This CDR3 contains 13 residues. The germline gives CDR1 MGHRA, CDR2 YSYEKL. CDR3: CASSQDYVDTQYF. CDR3 in DNA: TGCGCCAGCAGCCAAGACTACGTGGATACGCAGTATTTT.

The table lists this clone with a few counts. V is TRBV10-3 and J is TRBJ1-1; D gene ambiguous. The germline CDR1 and CDR2 sequences are ENHRY and SYGVKD. There are 12 residues in the CDR3. The V end was cut by 0 bases, the J end by 11 bases, with 10 bases between. CDR3 region: CAISESRRVAFF. The CDR3 DNA is TGTGCCATCAGTGAGTCCAGGAGGGTGGCTTTCTTT.

The CDR3 loop is CASSSGILQSTIYF. As DNA, the CDR3 is TGTGCCAGCAGCTCCGGGATCCTTCAGAGCACCATATATTTT. This chain uses TRBV5-4 with TRBJ1-3, with unresolved D. The CDR3 is 14 amino acids. Germline CDR1 and CDR2: SGHNT and YYREEE (reference sequence). V lost 3 bases, J lost 9 bases, and 16 bases lay in between.

This clone has just a few counts. The CDR3 here is CASSLEWATDTQYF. The CDR3 nucleotides are TGTGCCAGCAGCTTGGAGTGGGCCACAGATACGCAGTATTTT. The chain joins TRBV5-4 to TRBJ2-3; D gene uncertain. Germline V lookup: CDR1 SGHNT, CDR2 YYREEE (reference sequence). Trimming cost V 0 bases and J 2 bases, with 7 bases left between them. This CDR3 is built from 14 residues.